This TCR beta chain stems from a study of T cell responses to AZD1222 COVID-19 vaccine. The trim removed 6 bases at V and 2 bases at J, leaving 13 bases unmatched. Germline V gives CDR1 MRHNA, CDR2 SNTAGT. The CDR3 runs 17 residues. Sequencing used immunoSEQ multiplex PCR; TCRdb keeps in-frame clones, though not all of them. The table records 90,000 to 120,000 clones, approximately 88% of them present only once. The receptor comes from an adult in good health. The chain links TRBV6-4 to TRBJ2-3, with 8 bases aligning to TRBD1. This sample comprised peripheral blood, obtained on day 0 of AZD1222 vaccination. CDR3 residues: CASRTTGGLLSTDTQYF. The CDR3 DNA sequence: TGTGCCAGCAGAACTACAGGGGGGCTACTGTCCACAGATACGCAGTATTTT.